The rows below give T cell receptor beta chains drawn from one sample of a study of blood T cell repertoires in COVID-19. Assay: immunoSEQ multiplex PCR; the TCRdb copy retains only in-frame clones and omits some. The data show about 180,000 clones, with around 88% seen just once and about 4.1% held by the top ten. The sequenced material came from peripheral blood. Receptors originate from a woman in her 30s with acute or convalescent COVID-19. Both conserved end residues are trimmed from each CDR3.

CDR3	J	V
ASSPIAGGRYEQY	TRBJ2-7	TRBV7-2
ASSYNQGTEEKLF	TRBJ1-4	TRBV11-1
ASSLEPLYNEQF	TRBJ2-1	TRBV7-2
AISESAGGYEQY	TRBJ2-7	TRBV10-3
ASSGTGTYYYNEQF	TRBJ2-1	TRBV9
SARVGDIQY	TRBJ2-4	TRBV20-1
SASEQPSYEQY	TRBJ2-7	TRBV20-1
ASSPPGLARTGELF	TRBJ2-2	TRBV14
SVDGWDGRAVETQY	TRBJ2-5	TRBV29-1
AISGQGGYGYT	TRBJ1-2	TRBV10-3
AISSSDRGENTIY	TRBJ1-3	TRBV10-3
ASSQNTGSGNTIY	TRBJ1-3	TRBV3-1/TRBV3-2
AIRDWRGQETQY	TRBJ2-5	TRBV10-3
ASTRSLGDTQY	TRBJ2-3	TRBV2
ASSPTGANTEAF	TRBJ1-1	TRBV5-1
ASSETGDTQY	TRBJ2-3	TRBV2